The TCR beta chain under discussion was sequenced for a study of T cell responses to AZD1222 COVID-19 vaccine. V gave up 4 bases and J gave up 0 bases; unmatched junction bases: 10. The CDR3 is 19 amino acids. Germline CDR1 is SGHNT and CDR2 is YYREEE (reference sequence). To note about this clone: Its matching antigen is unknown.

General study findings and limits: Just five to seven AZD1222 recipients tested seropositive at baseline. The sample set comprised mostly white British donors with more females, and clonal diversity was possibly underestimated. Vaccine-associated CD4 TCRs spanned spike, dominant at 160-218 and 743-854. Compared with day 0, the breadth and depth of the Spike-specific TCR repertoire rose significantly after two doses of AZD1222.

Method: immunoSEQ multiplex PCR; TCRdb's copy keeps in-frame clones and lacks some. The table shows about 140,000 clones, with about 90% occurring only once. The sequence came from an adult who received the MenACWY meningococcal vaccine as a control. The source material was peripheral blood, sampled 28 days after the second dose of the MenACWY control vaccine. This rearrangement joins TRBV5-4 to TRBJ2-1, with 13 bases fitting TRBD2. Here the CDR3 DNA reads TGTGCCAGCAGCCCCAAGGGGACTAGCGGGGAAAGCTCCTACAATGAGCAGTTCTTC. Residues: CASSPKGTSGESSYNEQFF.